Listed here is a single T cell receptor (beta chain). Because the CDR3 is missing its conserved closing phenylalanine or tryptophan, this is likely a read error. The limits of the CDR3 on the DNA are not certain, so only TCRdb's listed CDR3 is given. This specimen comes from a study of tumor-infiltrating lymphocytes in oesophageal squamous cell carcinoma. TCRdb fed the PCR reads into MiXCR, producing one record per CDR3 protein. Counted here are about 19,000 distinct CDR3 sequences, roughly two fifths occurring once; the ten biggest clones make up 10%. The CDR3 has 15 residues if both end residues are counted. Per germline, CDR1 SGHVS and CDR2 FNYEAQ.

The chain links TRBV7-6 to TRBJ2-2; the listed D gene, TRBD1, was not tested against the DNA. The specimen was normal esophageal tissue next to the tumor. The sequence derives from a male donor with esophageal squamous cell carcinoma. This CDR3 reads CASRQQGEGEQFFGQ.